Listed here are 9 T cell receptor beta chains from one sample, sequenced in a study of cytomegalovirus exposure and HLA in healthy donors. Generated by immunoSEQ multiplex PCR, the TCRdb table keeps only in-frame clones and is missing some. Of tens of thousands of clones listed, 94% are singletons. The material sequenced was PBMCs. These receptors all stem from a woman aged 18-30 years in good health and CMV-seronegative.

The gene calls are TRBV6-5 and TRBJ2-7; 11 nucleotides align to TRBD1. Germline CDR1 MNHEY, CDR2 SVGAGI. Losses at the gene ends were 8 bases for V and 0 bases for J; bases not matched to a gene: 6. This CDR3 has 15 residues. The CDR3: CASRSGTGGSYEQYF. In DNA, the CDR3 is TGTGCCAGCCGATCCGGGACAGGGGGCTCCTACGAGCAGTACTTC.

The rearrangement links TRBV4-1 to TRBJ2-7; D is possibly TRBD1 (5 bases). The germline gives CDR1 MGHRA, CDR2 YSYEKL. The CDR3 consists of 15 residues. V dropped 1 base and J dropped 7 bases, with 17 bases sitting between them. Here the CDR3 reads CASSQGVGASSEQYF. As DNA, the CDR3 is TGCGCCAGCAGCCAAGGCGTAGGGGCATCTTCGGAGCAGTACTTC.

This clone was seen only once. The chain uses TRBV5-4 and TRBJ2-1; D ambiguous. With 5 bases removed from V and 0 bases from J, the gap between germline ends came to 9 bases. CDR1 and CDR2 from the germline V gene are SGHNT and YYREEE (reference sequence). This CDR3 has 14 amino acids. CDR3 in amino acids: CASRLSGSYNEQFF. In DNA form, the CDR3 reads TGTGCCAGCAGGTTGTCGGGCTCCTACAATGAGCAGTTCTTC.

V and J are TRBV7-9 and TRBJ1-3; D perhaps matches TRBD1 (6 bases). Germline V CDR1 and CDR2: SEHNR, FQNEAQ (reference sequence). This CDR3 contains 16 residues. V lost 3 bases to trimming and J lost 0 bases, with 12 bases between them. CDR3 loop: CASSLHRARSGNTIYF. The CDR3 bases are TGTGCCAGCAGCTTGCACAGGGCCCGCTCTGGAAACACCATATATTTT.

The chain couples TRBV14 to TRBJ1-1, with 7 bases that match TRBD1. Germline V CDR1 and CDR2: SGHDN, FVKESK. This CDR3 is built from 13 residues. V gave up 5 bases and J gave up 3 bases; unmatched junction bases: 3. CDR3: CASSTQGYTEAFF. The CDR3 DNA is TGTGCCAGCAGCACACAGGGGTACACTGAAGCTTTCTTT.

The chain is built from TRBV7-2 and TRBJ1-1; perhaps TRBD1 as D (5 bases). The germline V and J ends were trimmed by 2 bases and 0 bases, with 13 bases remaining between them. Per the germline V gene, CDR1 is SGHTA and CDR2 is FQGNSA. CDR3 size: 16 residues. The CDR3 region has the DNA TGTGCCAGCAGCTTATTCCCGGACAATCTGAACACTGAAGCTTTCTTT. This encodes CASSLFPDNLNTEAFF.

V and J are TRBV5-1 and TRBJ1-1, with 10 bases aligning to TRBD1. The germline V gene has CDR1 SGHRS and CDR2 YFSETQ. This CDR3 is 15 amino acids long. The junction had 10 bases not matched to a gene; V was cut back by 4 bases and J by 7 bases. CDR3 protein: CASSADRGKISEAFF. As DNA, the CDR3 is TGCGCCAGCAGCGCGGACAGGGGGAAGATCAGTGAAGCTTTCTTT.

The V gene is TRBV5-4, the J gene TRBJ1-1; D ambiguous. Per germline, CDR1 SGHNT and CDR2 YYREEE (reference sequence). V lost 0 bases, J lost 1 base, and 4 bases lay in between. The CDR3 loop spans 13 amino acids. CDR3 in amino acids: CASSLARNTEAFF. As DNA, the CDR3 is TGTGCCAGCAGCTTGGCCAGGAACACTGAAGCTTTCTTT.

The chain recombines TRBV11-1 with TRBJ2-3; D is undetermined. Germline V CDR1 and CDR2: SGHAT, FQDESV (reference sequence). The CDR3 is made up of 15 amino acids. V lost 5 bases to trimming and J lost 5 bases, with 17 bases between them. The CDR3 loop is CASSLTSRTIDTQYF. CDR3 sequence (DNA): TGTGCCAGCAGCCTCACGTCCAGAACAATAGATACGCAGTATTTT. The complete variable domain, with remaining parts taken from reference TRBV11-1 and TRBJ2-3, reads EAEVAQSPRYKITEKSQAVAFWCDPISGHATLYWYRQILGQGPELLVQFQDESVVDDSQLPKDRFSAERLKGVDSTLKIQPAELGDSAMYLCASSLTSRTIDTQYFGPGTRLTVL.